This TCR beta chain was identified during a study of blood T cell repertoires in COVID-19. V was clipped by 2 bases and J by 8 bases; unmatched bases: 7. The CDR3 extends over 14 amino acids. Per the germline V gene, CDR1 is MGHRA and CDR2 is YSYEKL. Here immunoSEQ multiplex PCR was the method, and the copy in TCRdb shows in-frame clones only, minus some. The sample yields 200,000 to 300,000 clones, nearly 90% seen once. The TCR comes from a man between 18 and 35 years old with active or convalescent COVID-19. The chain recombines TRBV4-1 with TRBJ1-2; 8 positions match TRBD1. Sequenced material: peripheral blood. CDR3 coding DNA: TGCGCCAGCAGCCAATTGGACAGGGAGGAAGGCTACACCTTC. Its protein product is CASSQLDREEGYTF.